This T cell receptor beta chain is drawn from a study of blood T cells in healthy people across ages. General study points: Per million T cells, TCR beta diversity dropped roughly linearly as age increased.

With respect to this clonotype: What it recognizes is unknown.

A J-beta primer mix and a sample-barcoded 5' primer were used in a second PCR of roughly 6 to 11 cycles. MiXCR, applied by TCRdb to the 5' RACE reads, yields one record per CDR3 protein. The repertoire holds almost 800,000 distinct CDR3 sequences, with about three fifths as singletons. Germline V gives CDR1 WSHSY, CDR2 SAAADI. J lost 8 bases, V lost 2 bases, and 6 bases had no gene match. This CDR3 comprises 15 residues. Drawn from each donor were roughly 10 milliliters of peripheral blood. Sequenced: blood. The chain uses TRBV10-2 and TRBJ2-4; TRBD1 aligns across 10 bases. This clonotype originated in a man between 25 and 39 years old in good health. The CDR3 DNA sequence: TGCGCCAGCAGTGAGACGCCCGGGACAGGGGACATTCAGTACTTC. This sequence encodes CASSETPGTGDIQYF.